This T cell receptor (beta chain) was sequenced for a study of early T cells in non-severe SARS-CoV-2 infection. Study results and limitations: Matching with VDJdb favored anti-spike CD8 responses (missing private and CD4 specificities).

In regard to this clonotype: Its target is unknown.

The CDR3 is 15 amino acids. Looked up from germline, CDR1 is SGHRS and CDR2 is YFSETQ. Trimming pared 0 bases from V and 0 bases from J, leaving 4 bases between. Researchers attached unique molecular identifiers to individual cDNA molecules. MiXCR, run by TCRdb on the 5' RACE reads, gives a single entry per CDR3 protein. The sample contains over 90,000 distinct CDR3 sequences, roughly 14% of which appear only once. The sample taken for sequencing was whole blood. The sequence was collected from an adult who was a healthcare worker with PCR-confirmed SARS-CoV-2 infection or an uninfected control (not recorded which). The J gene is TRBJ1-6, the V gene TRBV5-1; D unresolved. The CDR3 loop is CASSLDSSYNSPLHF. The CDR3 DNA is TGCGCCAGCAGCTTGGATAGCTCCTATAATTCACCCCTCCACTTT.